This is a list of T cell receptor beta chains from one sample in a study of shared T cell receptors in the human thymus. Assay used: immunoSEQ multiplex PCR; TCRdb lists only in-frame clones, some missing. The repertoire consists of around 340,000 clones, with around 93% occurring once and the leading ten covering 0.015% to 0.025%. Source material: thymocytes. The receptor source for this set is a human donor. CDR3s include the opening cysteine and the closing phenylalanine or tryptophan. D genes are given only for firm matches. Clone size is given for some rows only: seen once, a few or many times, or a class if the clone is expanded.

length	J	V	D	size	DNA	CDR3
15	TRBJ2-1	TRBV11-2	TRBD2	NA	TGTGCCAGCAGCTTAGCGGGAGGGCCCCACAATGAGCAGTTCTTC	CASSLAGGPHNEQFF
20	TRBJ1-5	TRBV15	TRBD1	NA	TGTGCCACCAGCACAGGCTCCGGGACAGGTGACGGATATAGCAATCAGCCCCAGCATTTT	CATSTGSGTGDGYSNQPQHF
11	TRBJ2-5	TRBV6-5	TRBD1	NA	TGTGCCAGCGGTGACCAGGGGGCCCAGTACTTC	CASGDQGAQYF
15	TRBJ1-4	TRBV9	NA	once	TGTGCCAGCAGCCTCCGCGGGGGCCGGACTGAAAAACTGTTTTTT	CASSLRGGRTEKLFF
11	TRBJ2-5	TRBV6-4	NA	few	TGTGCCAGCACCCTCTGGGAGACCCAGTACTTC	CASTLWETQYF
17	TRBJ2-1	TRBV11-2	NA	once	TGTGCCAGCAGAGCTTACTCGCCCAGGAGCTCCTACAATGAGCAGTTCTTC	CASRAYSPRSSYNEQFF
13	TRBJ1-5	TRBV12-5	NA	NA	TGTGCTAGTACCCGTCACCCCCATCAGCCCCAGCATTTT	CASTRHPHQPQHF
17	TRBJ2-7	TRBV6-4	NA	NA	TGTGCCAGCAGTGACTCGATGATCGAGGCAGGGACCTACGAGCAGTACTTC	CASSDSMIEAGTYEQYF
13	TRBJ1-5	TRBV28	NA	NA	TGTGCCAGCAGCCCCCGCAGCAATCAGCCCCAGCATTTT	CASSPRSNQPQHF
16	TRBJ2-7	TRBV5-1	NA	NA	TGCGCCAGCAGCATTCTTCCAGGTCCCCCGGATGGAGAGCAGTACTTC	CASSILPGPPDGEQYF
11	TRBJ2-3	TRBV10-3	NA	NA	TGTGCCATCGGGGGGACAGATACGCAGTATTTT	CAIGGTDTQYF
19	TRBJ1-1	TRBV29-1	NA	NA	TGCAGCGTGGAAGGCCCTTTCCGGGACATGAGGGACCCGAACACTGAAGCTTTCTTT	CSVEGPFRDMRDPNTEAFF
23	TRBJ1-5	TRBV6-1	TRBD1	NA	TGTGCCAGCAGTGAATGGAAACCCCGGGACAGGCCCCCTAAATGGGGTCGCAATCAGCCCCAGCATTTT	CASSEWKPRDRPPKWGRNQPQHF
15	TRBJ2-1	TRBV28	NA	NA	TGTGCCAGCAGTCAGTTCGGGGGCCGCAACAATGAGCAGTTCTTC	CASSQFGGRNNEQFF
15	TRBJ2-1	TRBV19	NA	once	TGTGCCAGTAGTAGGATACTAGACTTCTACAATGAGCAGTTCTTC	CASSRILDFYNEQFF
16	TRBJ1-5	TRBV5-6	NA	NA	TGTGCCAGCAGCTTGTCGAAGAGAGACAGTAATCAGCCCCAGCATTTT	CASSLSKRDSNQPQHF